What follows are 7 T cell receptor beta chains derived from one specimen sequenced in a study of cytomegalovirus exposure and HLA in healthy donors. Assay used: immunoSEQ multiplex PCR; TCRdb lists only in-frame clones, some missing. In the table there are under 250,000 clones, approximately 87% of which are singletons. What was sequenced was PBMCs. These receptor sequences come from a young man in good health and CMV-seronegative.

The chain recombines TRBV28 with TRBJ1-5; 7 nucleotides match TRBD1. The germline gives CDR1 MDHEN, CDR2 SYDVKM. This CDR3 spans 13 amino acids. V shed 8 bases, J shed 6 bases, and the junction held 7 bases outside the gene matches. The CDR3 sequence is CASCRDRGQPQHF. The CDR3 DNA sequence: TGTGCCAGCTGCCGGGACAGAGGTCAGCCCCAGCATTTT.

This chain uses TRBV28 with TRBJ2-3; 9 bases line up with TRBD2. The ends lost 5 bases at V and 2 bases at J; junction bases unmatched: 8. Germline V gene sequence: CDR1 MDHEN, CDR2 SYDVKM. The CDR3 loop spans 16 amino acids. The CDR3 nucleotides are TGTGCCAGCAGTCGGGCGGGAGGGGCAAACACAGATACGCAGTATTTT. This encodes CASSRAGGANTDTQYF.

The CDR3 loop reads CASKWTSGSSYNEQFF. DNA of the CDR3: TGTGCCAGCAAGTGGACTAGCGGGAGCTCCTACAATGAGCAGTTCTTC. The chain has TRBV27 and TRBJ2-1; 13 bases line up with TRBD2. Germline V CDR1 and CDR2: MNHEY, SMNVEV (reference sequence). V gave up 7 bases and J gave up 0 bases; unmatched junction bases: 3. The CDR3 contains 16 residues.

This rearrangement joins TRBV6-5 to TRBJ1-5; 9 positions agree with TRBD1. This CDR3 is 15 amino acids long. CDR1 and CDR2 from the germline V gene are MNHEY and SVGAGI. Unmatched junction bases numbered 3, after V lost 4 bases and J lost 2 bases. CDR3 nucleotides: TGTGCCAGCAGTTTCACAGGGGGCGGCAATCAGCCCCAGCATTTT. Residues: CASSFTGGGNQPQHF.

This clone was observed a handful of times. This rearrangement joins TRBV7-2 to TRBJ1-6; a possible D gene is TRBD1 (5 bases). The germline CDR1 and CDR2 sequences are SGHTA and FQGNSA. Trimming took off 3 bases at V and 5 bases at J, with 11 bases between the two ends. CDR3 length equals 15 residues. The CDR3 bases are TGTGCCAGCAGCTTGGAGGGGATAGATAATTCACCCCTCCACTTT. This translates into CASSLEGIDNSPLHF.

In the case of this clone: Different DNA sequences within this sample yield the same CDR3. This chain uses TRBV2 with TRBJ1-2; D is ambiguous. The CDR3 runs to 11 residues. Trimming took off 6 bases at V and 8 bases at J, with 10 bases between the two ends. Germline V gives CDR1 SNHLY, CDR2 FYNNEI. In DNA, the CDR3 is TGTGCCAGCAGGGGTCTGGAGGGCTACACCTTC. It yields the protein CASRGLEGYTF.

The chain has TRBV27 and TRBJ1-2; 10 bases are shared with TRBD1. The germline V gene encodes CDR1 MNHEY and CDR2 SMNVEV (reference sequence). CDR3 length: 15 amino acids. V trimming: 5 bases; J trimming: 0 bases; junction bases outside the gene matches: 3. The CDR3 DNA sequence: TGTGCCAGCAGTGTTGGGACAGGGGCTAACTATGGCTACACCTTC. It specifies CASSVGTGANYGYTF.